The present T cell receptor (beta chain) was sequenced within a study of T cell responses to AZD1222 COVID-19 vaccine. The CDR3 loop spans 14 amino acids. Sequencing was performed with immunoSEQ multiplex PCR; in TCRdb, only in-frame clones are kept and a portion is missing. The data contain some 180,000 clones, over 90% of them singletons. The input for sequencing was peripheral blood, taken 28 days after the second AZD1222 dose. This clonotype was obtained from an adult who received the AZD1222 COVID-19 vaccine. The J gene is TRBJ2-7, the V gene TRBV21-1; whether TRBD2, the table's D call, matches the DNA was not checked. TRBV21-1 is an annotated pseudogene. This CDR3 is CATRGGGGIYEQYF. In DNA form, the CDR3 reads TGTGCCACCCGAGGGGGGGGTGGTATCTACGAGCAGTACTTC.